The present TCR beta chain was sequenced within a study of shared clonotypes between healthy human individuals. Libraries were prepared by immunoSEQ multiplex PCR; TCRdb keeps only in-frame clonotypes and omits some of them. The sample shows around 2,000,000 clones, just under 95% of them seen only once. As defined, naive CD8 cells were CD45RO-negative and positively selected for CCR7, with terminally differentiated effector memory CD45RA+ cells excluded. Germline V lookup: CDR1 SGHDT, CDR2 YYEEEE. The CDR3 has 17 amino acids. Trimming left V 0 bases short and J 2 bases short, with 15 bases between. The rearrangement uses TRBV5-6 and TRBJ1-3; tentatively, D is TRBD1 (6 bases). Specimen: naive CD8+ T cells sorted from blood. The sequence came from a man between 18 and 29 years old in good health. The CDR3 DNA reads TGTGCCAGCAGCTTGGCCCCTGGGGGGCTCGCTGGAAACACCATATATTTT. This sequence encodes CASSLAPGGLAGNTIYF.